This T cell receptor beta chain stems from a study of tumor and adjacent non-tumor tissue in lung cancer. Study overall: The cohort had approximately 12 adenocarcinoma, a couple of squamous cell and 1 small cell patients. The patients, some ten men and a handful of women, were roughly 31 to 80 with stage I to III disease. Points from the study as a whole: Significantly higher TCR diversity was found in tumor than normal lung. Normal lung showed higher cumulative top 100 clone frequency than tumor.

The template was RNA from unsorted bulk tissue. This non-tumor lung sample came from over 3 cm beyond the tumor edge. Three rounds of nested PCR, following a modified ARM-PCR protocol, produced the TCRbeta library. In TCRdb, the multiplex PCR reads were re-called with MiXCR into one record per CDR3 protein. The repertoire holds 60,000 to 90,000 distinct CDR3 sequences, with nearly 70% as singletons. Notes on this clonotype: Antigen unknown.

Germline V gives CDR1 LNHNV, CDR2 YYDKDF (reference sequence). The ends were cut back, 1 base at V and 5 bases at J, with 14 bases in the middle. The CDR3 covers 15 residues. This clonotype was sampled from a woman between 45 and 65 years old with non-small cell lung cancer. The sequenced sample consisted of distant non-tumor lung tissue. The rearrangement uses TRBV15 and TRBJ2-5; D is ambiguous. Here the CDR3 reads CATSRALGEVETQYF. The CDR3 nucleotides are TGTGCCACCAGCAGAGCCCTTGGAGAGGTTGAGACCCAGTACTTC.